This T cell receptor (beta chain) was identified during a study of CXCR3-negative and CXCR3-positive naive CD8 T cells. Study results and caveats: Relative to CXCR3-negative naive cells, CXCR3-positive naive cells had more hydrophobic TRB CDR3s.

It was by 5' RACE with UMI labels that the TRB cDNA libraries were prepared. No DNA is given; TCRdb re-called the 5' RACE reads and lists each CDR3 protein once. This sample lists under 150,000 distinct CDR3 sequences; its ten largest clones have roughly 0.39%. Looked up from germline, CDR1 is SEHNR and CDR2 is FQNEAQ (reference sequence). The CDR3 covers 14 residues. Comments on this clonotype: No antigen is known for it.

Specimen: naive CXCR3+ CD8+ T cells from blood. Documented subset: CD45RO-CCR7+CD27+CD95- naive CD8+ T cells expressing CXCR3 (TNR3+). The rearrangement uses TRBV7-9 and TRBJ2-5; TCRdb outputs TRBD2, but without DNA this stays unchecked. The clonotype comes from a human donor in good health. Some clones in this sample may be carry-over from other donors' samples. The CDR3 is CASSRTTRGETQYF.